The table lists the clone carrying this T cell receptor (beta chain) with a count of one. Generated by immunoSEQ multiplex PCR, the TCRdb table keeps only in-frame clones and is missing some. Of some 100,000 clones in the sample, just over 90% are singletons; the top ten hold roughly 1.9%. These data originate in a study of blood T cell repertoires in COVID-19. The CDR3 is 15 residues long. Germline V gene lookup returns CDR1 KGHSH and CDR2 LQKENI. Trimming left V 3 bases short and J 0 bases short, with 9 bases between. Sequenced material: peripheral blood. This chain uses TRBV18 with TRBJ1-3; D unresolved. The source of this sequence is a man aged 50 to 59 with active COVID-19. CDR3 DNA sequence: TGTGCCAGCTCACCGATAAAGAGCTCTGGAAACACCATATATTTT. This sequence encodes CASSPIKSSGNTIYF.